The T cell receptor beta chain under discussion was sequenced for a study of glioma-infiltrating T cells (dated by TCRdb to the mid-2010s). Regarding the research as a whole: The study sequenced TCR alpha- and beta-chain repertoires from glioma tissue, from non-neoplastic brain tissue and from matched peripheral blood mononuclear cells. Each tissue-infiltrating repertoire was compared with the same patient's peripheral blood repertoire to measure divergence between tissue and blood T-cell populations. Three low-grade glioma patients, roughly 8 primary glioblastoma patients and three non-glioma patients contributing non-neoplastic brain tissue were included in the paired cohort.

Results the study describes overall, beyond this receptor: In non-neoplastic patients, VJ-independent divergence between tissue and blood fell below expectation, whereas in all gliomas, and especially in low-grade gliomas, the divergence rose above expectation. Tissue and blood shared very few CDR3 sequences, a result attributed to high CDR3 diversity and limited sampling. Group comparisons rested on small numbers: three non-neoplastic, three low-grade glioma and seven or eight glioblastoma patients.

The CDR3 sequence holds 14 residues, the cysteine and phenylalanine included. Left in the record is the CDR3 DNA by itself, 42 bases read in frame from the first base. CDR1 and CDR2 are read off the germline V gene as SGHTA and FQGNSA. Germline trimming: 4 bases from V, 9 bases from J; junction bases outside gene matches: 8. This clonotype was seen ten or more times. Its antigen is currently not known. No much larger clone exists at a distance of one base, and base qualities are not known. TCR alpha and beta CDR3 regions were amplified with the iRepertoire nested amplicon-rescue multiplex PCR (arm-PCR) platform from RNA. For one-step reverse transcription and amplification, roughly 100-450 ng of tissue mRNA or PBMC total RNA was used as input. Following bead purification, Illumina adapters were added by a secondary multiplex PCR, and libraries between 200 and 400 bp were gel-purified. Demultiplexing relied on internal 6-nucleotide barcodes carried by the libraries. Libraries were sequenced on an Illumina MiSeq with 2x220 or 2x250 nucleotide paired-end reads. Regarding the original processing steps: Paired reads were merged using FLASH 1.2.11 and were aligned to the GRCh37 human genome using BWA-MEM, after which TRA and TRB reads were extracted. An IMGT-derived reference of cassette sequences and CDR3 motifs, with pseudogenes included, was used for V and J assignment. Three-frame translation of reads was performed, and productive CDR3s were defined as those with a C...FGXG motif and no stop codons. Clonotypes were defined as unique combinations of V-J cassette pair and CDR3 amino acid sequence. Hamming distance filtering was applied to reads, with thresholds set by the sequence error rate of each sample in mapped regions. TCRdb applied fastp at Q25 and MiXCR to the public reads, then kept only in-frame beta chains. Here each entry gathers all rows of one CDR3 protein and keeps the most common genes and DNA. The V and J calls shown here were made by TCRdb, not taken from the authors' results. In all, the sample holds 160,000 or so distinct CDR3 sequences, and under 55% of those were seen once. The top ten clonotypes cover around 5.2% of the sample.

The rearrangement combines TRBV7-2 with TRBJ1-3; 8 central nucleotides agree with TRBD1. Sequencing input: glioma tissue, nonneoplastic brain tissue, or PBMCs (not recorded which). This sequence was found in a human donor with low-grade glioma or glioblastoma, undergoing nonglioma brain surgery, or in good health (not recorded which). The sequenced DNA is TGTGCCAGCAGCTACGTGACAGGGGAACTCACCATATATTTT. This codes for CASSYVTGELTIYF. Where the CDR3 stops, the reference TRBV7-2 and TRBJ1-3 genes take over; the full variable domain is GAGVSQSPSNKVTEKGKDVELRCDPISGHTALYWYRQSLGQGLEFLIYFQGNSAPDKSGLPSDRFSAERTGGSVSTLTIQRTQQEDSAVYLCASSYVTGELTIYFGEGSWLTVV.